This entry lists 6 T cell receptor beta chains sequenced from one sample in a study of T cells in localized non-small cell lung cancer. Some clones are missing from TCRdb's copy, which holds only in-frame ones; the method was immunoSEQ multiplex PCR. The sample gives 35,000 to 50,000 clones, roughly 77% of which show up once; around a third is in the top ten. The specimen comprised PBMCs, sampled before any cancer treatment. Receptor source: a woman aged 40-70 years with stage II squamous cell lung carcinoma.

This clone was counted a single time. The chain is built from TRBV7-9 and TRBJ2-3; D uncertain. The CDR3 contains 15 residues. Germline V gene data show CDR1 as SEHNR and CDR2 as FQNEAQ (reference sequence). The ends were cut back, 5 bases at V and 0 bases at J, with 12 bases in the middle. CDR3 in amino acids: CASSPSQTSTDTQYF. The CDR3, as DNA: TGTGCCAGCAGCCCCTCACAGACTAGCACAGATACGCAGTATTTT.

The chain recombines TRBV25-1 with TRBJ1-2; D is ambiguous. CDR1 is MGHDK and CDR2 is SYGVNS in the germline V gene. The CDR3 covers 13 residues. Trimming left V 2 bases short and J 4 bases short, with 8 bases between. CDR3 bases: TGTGCCAGCAGTGAACAGGAGGGCTATGGCTACACCTTC. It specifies CASSEQEGYGYTF.

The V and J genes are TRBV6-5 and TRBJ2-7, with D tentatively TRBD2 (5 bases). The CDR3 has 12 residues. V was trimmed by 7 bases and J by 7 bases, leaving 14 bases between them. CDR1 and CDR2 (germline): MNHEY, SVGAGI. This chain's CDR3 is CASTPRRGEQYF. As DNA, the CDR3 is TGTGCCAGCACCCCCCGGAGAGGGGAGCAGTACTTC.

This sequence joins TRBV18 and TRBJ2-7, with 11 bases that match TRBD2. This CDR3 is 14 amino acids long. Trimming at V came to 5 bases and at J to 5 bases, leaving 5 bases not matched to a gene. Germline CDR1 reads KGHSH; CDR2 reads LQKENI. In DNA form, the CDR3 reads TGTGCCAGCTCAGATCTAGCGGGAGGCGACGAGCAGTACTTC. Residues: CASSDLAGGDEQYF.

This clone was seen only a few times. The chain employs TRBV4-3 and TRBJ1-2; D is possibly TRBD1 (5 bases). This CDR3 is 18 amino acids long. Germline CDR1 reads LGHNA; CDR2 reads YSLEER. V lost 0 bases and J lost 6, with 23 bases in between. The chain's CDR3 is CASSQDHVSGQGLNGYTF. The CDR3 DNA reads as TGCGCCAGCAGCCAAGATCACGTTTCGGGGCAGGGTCTCAATGGCTACACCTTC.

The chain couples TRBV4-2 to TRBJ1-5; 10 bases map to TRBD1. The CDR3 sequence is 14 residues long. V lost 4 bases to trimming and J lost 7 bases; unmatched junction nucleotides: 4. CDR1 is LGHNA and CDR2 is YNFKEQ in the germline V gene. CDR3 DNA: TGTGCCAGCAGCCCCGACAGGGGGCGGCAGCCCCAGCATTTT. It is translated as CASSPDRGRQPQHF.